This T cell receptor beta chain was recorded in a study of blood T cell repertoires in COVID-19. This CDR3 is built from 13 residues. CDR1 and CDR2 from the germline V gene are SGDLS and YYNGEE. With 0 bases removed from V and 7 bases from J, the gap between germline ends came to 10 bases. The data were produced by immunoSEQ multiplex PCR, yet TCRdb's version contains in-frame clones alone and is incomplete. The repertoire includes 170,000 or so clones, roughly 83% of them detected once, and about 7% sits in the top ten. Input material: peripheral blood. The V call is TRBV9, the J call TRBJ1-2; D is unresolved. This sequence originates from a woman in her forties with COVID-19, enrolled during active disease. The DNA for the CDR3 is TGTGCCAGCAGCGTAGACTTAGAGGGTGGCTACACCTTC. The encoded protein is CASSVDLEGGYTF.